This entry lists 10 T cell receptor beta chains sequenced from one sample in a study of human versus mouse CDR3 diversity and MHC coevolution. Here immunoSEQ multiplex PCR was the method, and the copy in TCRdb shows in-frame clones only, minus some. Of about 83,000 clones listed, roughly 92% were seen once; the top ten hold approximately 0.15%. The sequencing input was naive CD4+ T cells from blood. Subset defined: CD45RO-negative CD62L-positive naive CD4 T cells. Source of these receptors: a person aged 25 to 75 in good health.

This sequence joins TRBV12-5 and TRBJ2-1; D might be TRBD1 (6 bases). CDR1 is LGHNT, CDR2 FRNRAP, per germline. CDR3 length equals 11 residues. V shed 1 base and J shed 14 bases, with 9 bases lying between them. The CDR3 DNA follows: TGTGCTAGTGGTTTGGACAGGGTCGAGTTCTTC. Translated: CASGLDRVEFF.

This chain joins TRBV11-2 and TRBJ1-2; tentatively, D is TRBD1 (5 bases). This CDR3 has 14 amino acids. CDR1 SGHAT and CDR2 FQNNGV come from the germline V gene. V gave up 5 bases and J gave up 5 bases, with 15 bases separating them. The CDR3 reads CASSPKTVSYGYTF. CDR3 coding DNA: TGTGCCAGCAGCCCCAAGACAGTGAGTTATGGCTACACCTTC.

J is TRBJ2-2 and V is TRBV28; D possibly corresponds to TRBD2 (5 bases). This CDR3 comprises 15 residues. Germline values: CDR1 MDHEN, CDR2 SYDVKM. Deletions cut 8 bases from V and 2 bases from J, with 15 bases between. CDR3 region: CASSGRTPNTGELFF. CDR3 sequence (DNA): TGTGCCAGCTCGGGGAGAACACCAAACACCGGGGAGCTGTTTTTT.

The chain is built from TRBV5-1 and TRBJ2-3; 8 bases agree with TRBD2. Trimming at V came to 4 bases and at J to 2 bases, leaving 9 bases not matched to a gene. The CDR3 is 16 residues long. Germline-derived CDR1 and CDR2 are SGHRS and YFSETQ. This CDR3 reads CASSPRTSSLTDTQYF. CDR3 DNA: TGCGCCAGCAGCCCCCGGACTAGCTCACTCACAGATACGCAGTATTTT.

The chain combines TRBV19 with TRBJ2-7; D is perhaps TRBD1 (6 bases). This CDR3 is built from 15 residues. Trimming left V 5 bases short and J 3 bases short, with 17 bases between. The germline CDR1 and CDR2 sequences are LNHDA and SQIVND (reference sequence). The CDR3 region is CASSPRPGRGYEQYF. The CDR3 nucleotides are TGTGCCAGTAGTCCACGACCGGGCAGGGGCTACGAGCAGTACTTC. Filled out from reference TRBV19 and TRBJ2-7, the complete variable domain reads DGGITQSPKYLFRKEGQNVTLSCEQNLNHDAMYWYRQDPGQGLRLIYYSQIVNDFQKGDIAEGYSVSREKKESFPLTVTSAQKNPTAFYLCASSPRPGRGYEQYFGPGTRLTVT.

This rearrangement joins TRBV2 to TRBJ1-4; tentative D call: TRBD1 (5 bases). Per germline, CDR1 SNHLY and CDR2 FYNNEI. The CDR3 totals 14 residues. Trimming removed 6 bases at V and 4 bases at J, with 12 bases between. CDR3 protein: CASSSRQINEKLFF. In DNA form, the CDR3 reads TGTGCCAGCAGCTCCCGACAGATTAATGAAAAACTGTTTTTT.

On this clone: A read error may produce the germline difference seen at one junction end. The chain is built from TRBV11-2 and TRBJ2-4, with D possibly being TRBD1 (6 bases). Looked up from germline, CDR1 is SGHAT and CDR2 is FQNNGV. The CDR3 runs 12 residues. The DNA for the CDR3 is TGTGCCAGCAGCATAGACAGGATCATTCAGTACTTC. This sequence encodes CASSIDRIIQYF.

This chain connects TRBV5-1 to TRBJ2-5; TRBD2 is a possible D gene (6 bases). Trimming shortened V by 0 bases and J by 3 bases, and 9 bases separated the two germline ends. CDR3 length equals 14 residues. The germline gives CDR1 SGHRS, CDR2 YFSETQ. The CDR3 loop is CASSLVEGEETQYF. In nucleotides, the CDR3 is TGCGCCAGCAGCTTGGTGGAGGGAGAAGAGACCCAGTACTTC.

The chain uses TRBV18 and TRBJ2-1, with 10 positions matching TRBD1. Germline CDR1 KGHSH, CDR2 LQKENI. Trimming cost V 1 base and J 7 bases; bases outside gene matches: 1. CDR3 size: 14 residues. In nucleotides, the CDR3 is TGTGCCAGCTCACCACGGACAGGGGGTAATGAGCAGTTCTTC. Translated: CASSPRTGGNEQFF.

V usage is TRBV6-1 and J usage is TRBJ1-3; no definite D call. The germline V and J ends were trimmed by 6 bases and 4 bases, with 16 bases remaining between them. Germline CDR1 reads MNHNS; CDR2 reads SASEGT. This CDR3 is 15 amino acids long. CDR3 in amino acids: CASRRSEASGNTIYF. Written as DNA, the CDR3 is TGTGCCAGCAGGAGGTCCGAAGCTTCAGGAAACACCATATATTTT.